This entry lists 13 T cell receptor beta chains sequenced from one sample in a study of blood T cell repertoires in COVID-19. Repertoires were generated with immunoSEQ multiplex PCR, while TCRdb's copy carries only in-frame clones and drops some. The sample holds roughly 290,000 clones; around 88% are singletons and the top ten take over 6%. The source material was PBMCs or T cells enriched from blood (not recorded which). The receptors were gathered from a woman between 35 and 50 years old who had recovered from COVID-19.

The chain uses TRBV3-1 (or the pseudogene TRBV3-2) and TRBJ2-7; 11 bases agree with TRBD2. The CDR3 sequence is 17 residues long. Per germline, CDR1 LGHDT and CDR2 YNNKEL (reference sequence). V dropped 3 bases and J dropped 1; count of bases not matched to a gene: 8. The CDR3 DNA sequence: TGTGCCAGCAGCCAGCTTACTAGCGGGAGTGGGTCCTACGAGCAGTACTTC. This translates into CASSQLTSGSGSYEQYF.

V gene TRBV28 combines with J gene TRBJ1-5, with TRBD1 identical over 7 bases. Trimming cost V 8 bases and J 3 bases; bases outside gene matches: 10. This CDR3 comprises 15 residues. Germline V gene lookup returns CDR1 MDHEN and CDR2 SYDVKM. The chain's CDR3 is CASFPDRVPNQPQHF. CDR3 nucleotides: TGTGCCAGCTTCCCCGACAGGGTCCCCAATCAGCCCCAGCATTTT.

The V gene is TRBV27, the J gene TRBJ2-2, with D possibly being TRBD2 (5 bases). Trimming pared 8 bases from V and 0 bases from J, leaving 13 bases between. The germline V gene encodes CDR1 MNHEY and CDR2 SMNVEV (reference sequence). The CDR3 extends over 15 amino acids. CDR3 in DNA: TGTGCCAGCTGTACCGGGAATGCGAACACCGGGGAGCTGTTTTTT. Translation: CASCTGNANTGELFF.

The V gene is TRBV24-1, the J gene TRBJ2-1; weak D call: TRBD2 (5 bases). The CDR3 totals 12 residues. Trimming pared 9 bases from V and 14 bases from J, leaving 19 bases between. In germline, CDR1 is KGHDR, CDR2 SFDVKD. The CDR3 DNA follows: TGTGCCACCGCTCGCGAGGGCCGGACGAAGTTCTTC. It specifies CATAREGRTKFF.

The CDR3 is CASRDTGDGYTF. Here the CDR3 DNA reads TGTGCCAGCAGGGACACAGGGGATGGCTACACCTTC. The chain links TRBV7-2 to TRBJ1-2; 7 bases agree with TRBD1. The germline gives CDR1 SGHTA, CDR2 FQGNSA. The CDR3 extends over 12 amino acids. The junction had 4 bases not matched to a gene; V was cut back by 6 bases and J by 6 bases.

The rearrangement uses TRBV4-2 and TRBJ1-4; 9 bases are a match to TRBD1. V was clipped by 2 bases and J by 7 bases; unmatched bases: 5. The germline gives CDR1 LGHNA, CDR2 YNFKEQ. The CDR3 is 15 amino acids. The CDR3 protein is CASSQYRGLSEKLFF. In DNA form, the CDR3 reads TGTGCCAGCAGCCAATACAGGGGGCTTAGTGAAAAACTGTTTTTT.

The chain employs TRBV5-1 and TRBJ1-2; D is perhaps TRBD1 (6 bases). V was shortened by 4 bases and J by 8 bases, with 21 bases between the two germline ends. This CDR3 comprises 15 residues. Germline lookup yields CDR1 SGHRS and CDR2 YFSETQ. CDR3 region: CASSIRPQGSRGYTF. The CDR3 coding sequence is TGCGCCAGCAGCATTCGTCCACAGGGCTCGCGGGGCTACACCTTC.

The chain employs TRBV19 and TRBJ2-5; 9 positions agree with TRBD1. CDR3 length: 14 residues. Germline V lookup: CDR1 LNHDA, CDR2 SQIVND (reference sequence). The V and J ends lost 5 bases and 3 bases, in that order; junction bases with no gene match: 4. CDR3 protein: CASSPWTGEETQYF. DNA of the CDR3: TGTGCCAGTAGTCCTTGGACAGGGGAAGAGACCCAGTACTTC.

CDR3 in DNA: TGTGCCAGCAGTCAAAGCGGACCTGAGCAGTTCTTC. It codes for CASSQSGPEQFF. V is TRBV6-5 and J is TRBJ2-1; a weak D match, TRBD2 (5 bases). The length of the CDR3 is 12 residues. The germline CDR1 and CDR2 sequences are MNHEY and SVGAGI. With 5 bases removed from V and 9 bases from J, the gap between germline ends came to 11 bases.

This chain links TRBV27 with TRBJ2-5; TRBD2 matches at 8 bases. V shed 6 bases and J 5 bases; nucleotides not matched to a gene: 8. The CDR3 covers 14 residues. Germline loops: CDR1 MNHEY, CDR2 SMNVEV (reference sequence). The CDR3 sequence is CASSPRGGGETQYF. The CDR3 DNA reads TGTGCCAGCAGCCCCCGGGGGGGTGGGGAGACCCAGTACTTC.

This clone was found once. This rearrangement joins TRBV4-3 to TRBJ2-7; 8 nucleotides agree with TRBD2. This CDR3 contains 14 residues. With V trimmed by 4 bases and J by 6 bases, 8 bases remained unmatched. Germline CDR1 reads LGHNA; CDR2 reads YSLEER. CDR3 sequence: CASSLRGRKGEQYF. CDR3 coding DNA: TGCGCCAGCAGCCTGCGCGGGAGGAAAGGCGAGCAGTACTTC.

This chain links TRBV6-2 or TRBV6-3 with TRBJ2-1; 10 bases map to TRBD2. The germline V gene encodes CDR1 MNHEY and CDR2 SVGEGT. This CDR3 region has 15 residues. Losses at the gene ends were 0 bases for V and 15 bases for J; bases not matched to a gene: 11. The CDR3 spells CASSYSTILAGVRFF. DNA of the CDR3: TGTGCCAGCAGTTACTCGACAATTCTAGCGGGAGTAAGGTTCTTC.

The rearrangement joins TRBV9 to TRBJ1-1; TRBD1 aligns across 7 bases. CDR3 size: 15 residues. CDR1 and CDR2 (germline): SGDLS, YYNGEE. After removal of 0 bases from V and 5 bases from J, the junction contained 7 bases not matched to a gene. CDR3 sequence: CASSVGGRGKTEAFF. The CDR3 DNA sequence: TGTGCCAGCAGCGTAGGGGGCAGGGGGAAGACTGAAGCTTTCTTT.